The 8 T cell receptor beta chains presented below share a single source sample, sequenced in a study of shared clonotypes between healthy human individuals. The repertoire was sequenced with immunoSEQ multiplex PCR; TCRdb's copy has only in-frame clones and lacks some. The table lists about half a million clones, 70% to 80% of them singletons. The sequencing sample was made of PBMCs. The source of these receptors is a woman aged 40 to 50 in good health. Some clones in this sample may be carry-over from other donors' samples.

This clone was observed once. The chain links TRBV28 to TRBJ2-7; 13 bases map to TRBD2. The V segment lost 5 bases and the J segment 5 bases; nucleotides outside the gene matches: 6. The germline V gene encodes CDR1 MDHEN and CDR2 SYDVKM. There are 15 residues in the CDR3. CDR3 sequence reads: CASSVGLAGYNEQYF. CDR3 bases: TGTGCCAGCAGTGTGGGACTAGCGGGATATAACGAGCAGTACTTC.

This chain joins TRBV11-2 and TRBJ2-1, with a tentative D call TRBD1 (6 bases). The germline CDR1 and CDR2 sequences are SGHAT and FQNNGV. V dropped 8 bases and J dropped 0 bases, with 11 bases sitting between them. The CDR3 is made up of 14 amino acids. CDR3 sequence reads: CASGQGGSYNEQFF. For the CDR3, the DNA is TGTGCCAGCGGACAAGGGGGCTCCTACAATGAGCAGTTCTTC.

This clone was recorded only once. This CDR3 reads CASRPQGYEQYF. In nucleotides, the CDR3 is TGTGCCAGCAGGCCCCAGGGTTACGAGCAGTACTTC. This chain joins TRBV28 and TRBJ2-7; D is perhaps TRBD1 (5 bases). Per the germline V gene, CDR1 is MDHEN and CDR2 is SYDVKM. CDR3 length: 12 amino acids. V dropped 6 bases and J dropped 4 bases, with 10 bases sitting between them.

CDR3 nucleotide sequence: TGTGCCAGCGGCTACAATGAGCAGTTCTTC. This encodes CASGYNEQFF. The chain combines TRBV4-2 with TRBJ2-1; D is uncertain. This CDR3 contains 10 residues. Per the germline V gene, CDR1 is LGHNA and CDR2 is YNFKEQ. Trimming stripped 8 bases from V and 3 bases from J, with 2 bases between.

The chain carries TRBV7-3 and TRBJ2-2, with D perhaps matching TRBD2 (5 bases). V was trimmed by 8 bases and J by 4 bases, leaving 14 bases between them. This CDR3 comprises 14 residues. Per germline, CDR1 SGHTA and CDR2 FQGTGA. The CDR3 loop reads CASGEGSVTGELFF. The CDR3 DNA reads as TGTGCCAGCGGTGAGGGATCGGTCACCGGGGAGCTGTTTTTT.

In the case of this clone: Other nucleotide sequences from this sample produce the same CDR3. The rearrangement links TRBV5-4 to TRBJ2-3; D call uncertain. The CDR3 covers 15 residues. Deletions cut 0 bases from V and 2 bases from J, with 10 bases between. The germline V gene has CDR1 SGHNT and CDR2 YYREEE (reference sequence). CDR3 sequence (DNA): TGTGCCAGCAGCTTGGGTGTCTCCTACACAGATACGCAGTATTTT. Residues: CASSLGVSYTDTQYF.

V usage is TRBV7-9 and J usage is TRBJ2-5, with D perhaps TRBD1 (5 bases). The V end was cut by 2 bases, the J end by 0 bases, with 13 bases between. Germline CDR1 is SEHNR and CDR2 is FQNEAQ (reference sequence). The CDR3 is 16 residues long. CDR3 in amino acids: CASSLLGAAYQETQYF. CDR3 nucleotide sequence: TGTGCCAGCAGCTTATTAGGGGCAGCGTACCAAGAGACCCAGTACTTC.

V usage is TRBV5-1 and J usage is TRBJ1-1; no clear D gene. This CDR3 region has 14 residues. V was trimmed by 0 bases and J by 5 bases, leaving 11 bases between them. Germline values: CDR1 SGHRS, CDR2 YFSETQ. CDR3 protein: CASSLEVLGTEAFF. As DNA, the CDR3 is TGCGCCAGCAGCTTGGAGGTCTTGGGGACTGAAGCTTTCTTT. The whole variable domain, filled in from reference TRBV5-1 and TRBJ1-1, reads KAGVTQTPRYLIKTRGQQVTLSCSPISGHRSVSWYQQTPGQGLQFLFEYFSETQRNKGNFPGRFSGRQFSNSRSEMNVSTLELGDSALYLCASSLEVLGTEAFFGQGTRLTVV.